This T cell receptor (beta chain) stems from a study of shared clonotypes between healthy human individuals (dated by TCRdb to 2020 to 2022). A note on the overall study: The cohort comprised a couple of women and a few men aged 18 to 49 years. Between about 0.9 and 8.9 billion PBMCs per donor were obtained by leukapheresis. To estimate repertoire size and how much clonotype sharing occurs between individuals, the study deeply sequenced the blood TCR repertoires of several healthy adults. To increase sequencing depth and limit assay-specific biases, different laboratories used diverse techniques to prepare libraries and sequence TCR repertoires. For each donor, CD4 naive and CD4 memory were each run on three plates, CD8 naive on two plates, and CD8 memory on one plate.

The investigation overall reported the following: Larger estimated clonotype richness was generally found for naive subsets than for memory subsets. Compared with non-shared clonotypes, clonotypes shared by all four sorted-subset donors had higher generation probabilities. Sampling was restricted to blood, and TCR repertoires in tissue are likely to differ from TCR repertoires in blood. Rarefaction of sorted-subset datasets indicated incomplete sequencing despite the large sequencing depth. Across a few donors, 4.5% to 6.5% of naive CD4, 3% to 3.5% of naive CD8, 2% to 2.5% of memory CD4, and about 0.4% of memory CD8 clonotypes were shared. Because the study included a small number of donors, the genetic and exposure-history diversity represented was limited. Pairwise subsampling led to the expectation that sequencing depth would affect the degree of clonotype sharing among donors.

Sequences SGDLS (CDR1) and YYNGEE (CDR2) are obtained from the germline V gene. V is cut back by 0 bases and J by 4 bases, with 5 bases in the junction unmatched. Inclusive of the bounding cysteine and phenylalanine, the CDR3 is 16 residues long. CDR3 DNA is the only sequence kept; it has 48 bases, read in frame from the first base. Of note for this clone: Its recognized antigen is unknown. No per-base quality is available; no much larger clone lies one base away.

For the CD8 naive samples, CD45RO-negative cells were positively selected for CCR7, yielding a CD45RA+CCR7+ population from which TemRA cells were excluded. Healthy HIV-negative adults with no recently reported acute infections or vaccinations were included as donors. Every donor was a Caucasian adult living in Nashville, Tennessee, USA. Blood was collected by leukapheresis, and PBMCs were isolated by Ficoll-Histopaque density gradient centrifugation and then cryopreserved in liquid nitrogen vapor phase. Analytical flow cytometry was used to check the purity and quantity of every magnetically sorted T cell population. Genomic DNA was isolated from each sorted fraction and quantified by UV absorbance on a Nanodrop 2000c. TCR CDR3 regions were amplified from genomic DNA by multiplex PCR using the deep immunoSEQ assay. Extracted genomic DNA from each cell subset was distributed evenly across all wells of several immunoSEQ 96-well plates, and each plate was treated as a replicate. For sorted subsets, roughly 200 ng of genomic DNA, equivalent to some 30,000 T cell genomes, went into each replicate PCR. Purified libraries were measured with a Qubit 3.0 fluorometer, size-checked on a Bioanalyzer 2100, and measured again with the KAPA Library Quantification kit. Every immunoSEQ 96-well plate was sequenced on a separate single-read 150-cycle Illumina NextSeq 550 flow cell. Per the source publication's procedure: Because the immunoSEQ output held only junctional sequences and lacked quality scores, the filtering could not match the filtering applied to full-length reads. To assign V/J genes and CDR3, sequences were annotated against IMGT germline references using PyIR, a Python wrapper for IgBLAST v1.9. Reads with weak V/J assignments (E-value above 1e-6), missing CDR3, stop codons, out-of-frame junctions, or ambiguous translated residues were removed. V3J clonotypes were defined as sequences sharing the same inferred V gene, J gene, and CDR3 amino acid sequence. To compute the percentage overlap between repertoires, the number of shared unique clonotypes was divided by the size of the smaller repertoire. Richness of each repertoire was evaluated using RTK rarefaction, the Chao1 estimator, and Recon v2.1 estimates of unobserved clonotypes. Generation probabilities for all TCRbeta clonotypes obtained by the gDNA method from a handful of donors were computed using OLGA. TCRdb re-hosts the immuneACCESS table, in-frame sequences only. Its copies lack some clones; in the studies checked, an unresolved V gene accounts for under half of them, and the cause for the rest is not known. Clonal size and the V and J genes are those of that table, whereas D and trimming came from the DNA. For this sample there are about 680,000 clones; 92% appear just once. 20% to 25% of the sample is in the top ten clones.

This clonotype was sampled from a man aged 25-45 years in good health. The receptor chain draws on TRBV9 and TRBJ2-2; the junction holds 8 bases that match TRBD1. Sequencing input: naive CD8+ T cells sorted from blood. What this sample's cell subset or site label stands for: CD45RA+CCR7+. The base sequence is TGTGCCAGCAGCGTAGATTGGACAGGGAGCACCGGGGAGCTGTTTTTT. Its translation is CASSVDWTGSTGELFF.